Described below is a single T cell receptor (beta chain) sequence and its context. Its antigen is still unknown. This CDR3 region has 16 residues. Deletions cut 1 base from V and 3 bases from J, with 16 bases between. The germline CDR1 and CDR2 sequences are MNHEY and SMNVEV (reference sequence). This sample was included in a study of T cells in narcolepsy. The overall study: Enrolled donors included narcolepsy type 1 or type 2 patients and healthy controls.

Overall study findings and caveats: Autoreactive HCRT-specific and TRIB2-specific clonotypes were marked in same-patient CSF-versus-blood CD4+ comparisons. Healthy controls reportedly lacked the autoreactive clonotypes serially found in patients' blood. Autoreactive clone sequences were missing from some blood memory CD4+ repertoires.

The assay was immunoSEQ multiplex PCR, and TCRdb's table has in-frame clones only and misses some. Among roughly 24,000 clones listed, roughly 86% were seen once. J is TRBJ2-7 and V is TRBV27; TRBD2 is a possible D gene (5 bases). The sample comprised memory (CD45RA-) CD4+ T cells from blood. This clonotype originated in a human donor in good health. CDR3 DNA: TGTGCCAGCAGTTTATTGGCGGGCGGTCGGGTCTACGAGCAGTACTTC. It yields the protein CASSLLAGGRVYEQYF.